The rows below give T cell receptor beta chains drawn from one sample of a study of graft-versus-host responses after intestinal transplantation. Data came from immunoSEQ multiplex PCR; TCRdb stores just in-frame clones and leaves some out. The repertoire has more than 12,000 clones, 70% of them found once; the top ten carry around 25%. This sample comprised ileum tissue, obtained around 690 days after intestinal transplantation. The receptors originated from a human patient who received an intestinal transplant, so some T cells may come from the graft donor. Both conserved end residues are part of each CDR3. Fields, in order: V gene, D gene, CDR3 length, J gene, clone size, CDR3 protein, CDR3 DNA. D genes are given only for firm matches. Clone size is given for some rows only: seen once, a few or many times, or a class if the clone is expanded.

v_call: TRBV2
d_call: -
cdr3_length: 15
j_call: TRBJ1-6
clone_size: -
cdr3_aa: CASSGQRQPNSPLHF
cdr3_nt: TGTGCCAGCAGTGGACAGCGTCAACCTAATTCACCCCTCCACTTT

v_call: TRBV5-1
d_call: -
cdr3_length: 15
j_call: TRBJ2-1
clone_size: -
cdr3_aa: CASSQEGGSYNEQFF
cdr3_nt: TGCGCCAGCAGCCAGGAGGGGGGCTCCTACAATGAGCAGTTCTTC

v_call: TRBV18
d_call: -
cdr3_length: 14
j_call: TRBJ2-7
clone_size: once
cdr3_aa: CASSPSSGAYEQYF
cdr3_nt: TGTGCCAGCTCACCATCCTCAGGGGCCTACGAGCAGTACTTC

v_call: TRBV30
d_call: -
cdr3_length: 13
j_call: TRBJ1-1
clone_size: few
cdr3_aa: CAWSGRGGTEAFF
cdr3_nt: TGTGCCTGGAGTGGCCGGGGCGGGACTGAAGCTTTCTTT

v_call: TRBV10-2
d_call: -
cdr3_length: 12
j_call: TRBJ1-2
clone_size: few
cdr3_aa: CASSPTNYGYTF
cdr3_nt: TGCGCCAGCAGTCCTACTAACTATGGCTACACCTTC

v_call: TRBV12-5
d_call: -
cdr3_length: 13
j_call: TRBJ1-3
clone_size: -
cdr3_aa: CASGLTAGNTIYF
cdr3_nt: TGTGCTAGTGGTTTGACAGCTGGAAACACCATATATTTT

v_call: TRBV7-3
d_call: TRBD1
cdr3_length: 13
j_call: TRBJ1-1
clone_size: once
cdr3_aa: CASSIYRGVEAFF
cdr3_nt: TGTGCCAGCAGTATATACAGGGGGGTAGAAGCTTTCTTT

v_call: TRBV7-6
d_call: -
cdr3_length: 14
j_call: TRBJ2-3
clone_size: -
cdr3_aa: CASSLLISADTQYF
cdr3_nt: TGTGCCAGCAGCTTACTAATTTCCGCAGATACGCAGTATTTT

v_call: TRBV5-1
d_call: TRBD1
cdr3_length: 15
j_call: TRBJ2-7
clone_size: -
cdr3_aa: CASSFEDRGLDEQYF
cdr3_nt: TGCGCCAGCAGCTTCGAGGACAGGGGTTTGGACGAGCAGTACTTC

v_call: TRBV18
d_call: TRBD2
cdr3_length: 15
j_call: TRBJ2-1
clone_size: -
cdr3_aa: CASSLGTSAYNEQFF
cdr3_nt: TGTGCCAGCTCACTGGGGACTAGCGCCTACAATGAGCAGTTCTTC

v_call: TRBV11-2
d_call: -
cdr3_length: 15
j_call: TRBJ1-3
clone_size: -
cdr3_aa: CASSLRGGSGNTIYF
cdr3_nt: TGTGCCAGCAGCCTCAGGGGAGGCTCTGGAAACACCATATATTTT

v_call: TRBV10-3
d_call: TRBD1
cdr3_length: 16
j_call: TRBJ2-7
clone_size: few
cdr3_aa: CATRPHQGDAFYEQYF
cdr3_nt: TGTGCCACTCGACCTCATCAGGGGGACGCCTTCTACGAGCAGTACTTC

v_call: TRBV27
d_call: TRBD1
cdr3_length: 12
j_call: TRBJ2-2
clone_size: once
cdr3_aa: CASSTGAGELFF
cdr3_nt: TGTGCCAGCAGTACAGGGGCCGGGGAGCTGTTTTTT

v_call: TRBV28
d_call: -
cdr3_length: 19
j_call: TRBJ2-7
clone_size: -
cdr3_aa: CASSPNGPRSSGGTYEQYF
cdr3_nt: TGTGCCAGCAGTCCGAATGGGCCCCGGAGTTCGGGCGGAACCTACGAGCAGTACTTC

v_call: TRBV5-8
d_call: -
cdr3_length: 14
j_call: TRBJ2-5
clone_size: once
cdr3_aa: CASSLLPGEETQYF
cdr3_nt: TGTGCCAGCAGCTTGTTACCCGGCGAGGAGACCCAGTACTTC

v_call: TRBV7-9
d_call: -
cdr3_length: 14
j_call: TRBJ1-1
clone_size: few
cdr3_aa: CASSSPNKGTEAFF
cdr3_nt: TGTGCCAGCAGCTCCCCGAATAAGGGGACTGAAGCTTTCTTT

v_call: TRBV6-1
d_call: -
cdr3_length: 16
j_call: TRBJ2-6
clone_size: -
cdr3_aa: CASSEDKWAGANVLTF
cdr3_nt: TGTGCCAGCAGTGAGGATAAGTGGGCTGGGGCCAACGTCCTGACTTTC